The next 24 T cell receptor beta chains were all read from a single sample in a study of blood T cells in healthy people across ages. Combining a sample-barcoded 5' primer with a J-beta primer mix, a second PCR ran for roughly 6 to 11 cycles. MiXCR, run by TCRdb on the 5' RACE reads, gives a single entry per CDR3 protein. The data show about 670,000 distinct CDR3 sequences, 52% seen once. Sequences were obtained from blood. Source of these receptors: a woman of 80 years or more in good health.

This chain connects TRBV13 to TRBJ1-1, with TRBD1 matching 7 bases. Germline V gives CDR1 PRHDT, CDR2 FYEKMQ (reference sequence). The ends lost 5 bases at V and 5 bases at J; junction bases unmatched: 5. The CDR3 extends over 13 amino acids. Here the CDR3 reads CASSLTGETEAFF. The CDR3 DNA sequence: TGTGCCAGCAGCCTCACAGGGGAGACTGAAGCTTTCTTT.

The chain combines TRBV3-1 with TRBJ2-5; D is possibly TRBD1 or TRBD2 (5 bases each). Germline-derived CDR1 and CDR2 are LGHDT and YNNKEL (reference sequence). The V end lost 3 bases, the J end lost 13 bases, and 21 bases lay between the germline ends. The CDR3 covers 14 residues. The CDR3 nucleotides are TGTGCCAGCAGCCAGGGTGGGACGGACAATGAGCGGTACTTC. Its protein product is CASSQGGTDNERYF.

This clonotype came up many times. This chain uses TRBV24-1 with TRBJ2-1; TRBD2 matches 12 bases. Germline values: CDR1 KGHDR, CDR2 SFDVKD. The CDR3 has 15 residues. V dropped 10 bases and J dropped 7; count of bases not matched to a gene: 10. CDR3 in DNA: TGTGCCACAAGCACTAGCGGGGGGTTGCTAAATGAGCAGTTCTTC. Translating gives CATSTSGGLLNEQFF.

Concerning this clonotype itself: A junction end diverges from the germline sequence, so it may reflect a read error. The chain has TRBV2 and TRBJ2-6; D perhaps matches TRBD1 (6 bases). This CDR3 comprises 19 residues. Germline CDR1 and CDR2: SNHLY and FYNNEI. The CDR3 protein is CASREARGQFDSGANVLTF. The CDR3 nucleotides read TGTGCCAGCAGGGAAGCGCGTGGACAGTTTGACTCTGGGGCCAACGTCCTGACTTTC.

Remarks on this clonotype: This could be a read error, since a much larger clone is one nucleotide away. The rearrangement uses TRBV5-1 and TRBJ2-1, with 7 positions matching TRBD2. This CDR3 comprises 17 residues. Trimming removed 4 bases from V and 2 bases from J; junction bases left unmatched: 12. Germline-derived CDR1 and CDR2 are SGHRS and YFSETQ. In nucleotides, the CDR3 is TGCGCCAGCAGCCTTTTGGCGGGGGTCCGAACCTACAATGAGCAGTTCTTC. Protein sequence: CASSLLAGVRTYNEQFF.

This clonotype was recorded once. One end of the junction does not line up with germline, which may come from a read error. J is TRBJ1-2 and V is TRBV28, with unresolved D. From germline, CDR1 is MDHEN and CDR2 SYDVKM. This CDR3 contains 11 residues. CDR3 residues: CASSLSYGHTF. The DNA for the CDR3 is TGTGCCAGCAGTTTGAGCTATGGCCACACCTTC.

This sequence joins TRBV7-3 and TRBJ2-7, with 9 nucleotides matching TRBD1. The CDR3 runs 15 residues. The J segment lost 0 bases and the V segment lost 9 bases, leaving 9 bases of the junction unmatched. Per germline, CDR1 SGHTA and CDR2 FQGTGA. The CDR3 bases are TGTGCCAGTACTCCGGGACAGGGAAACTCCTACGAGCAGTACTTC. This codes for CASTPGQGNSYEQYF.

The CDR3 DNA reads as TGTGCCAGCAGCCAATACCAGGGGGCGGGCGAGCAGTACTTC. It specifies CASSQYQGAGEQYF. The chain joins TRBV3-1 to TRBJ2-5, with 8 bases matching TRBD1. The J call may be faulty, since TRBJ2-7 better matches the DNA end. CDR1 and CDR2 from the germline V gene are LGHDT and YNNKEL (reference sequence). This CDR3 region has 14 residues.

The V and J genes are TRBV29-1 and TRBJ2-5; a possible D gene is TRBD2 (6 bases). Germline assignment: CDR1 SQVTM and CDR2 ANQGSEA. V shed 7 bases and J shed 5 bases, with 20 bases lying between them. CDR3 length: 14 residues. As DNA, the CDR3 is TGCAGCGGGAAGGCTAGCGTCCGATCGGAGACCCAGTACTTC. As protein: CSGKASVRSETQYF.

There are many counts of this clonotype. The chain combines TRBV28 with TRBJ1-2, with D tentatively TRBD1 (5 bases). Germline lookup yields CDR1 MDHEN and CDR2 SYDVKM. The CDR3 has 11 residues. Trimming cost V 8 bases and J 4 bases, with 8 bases left between them. CDR3 coding DNA: TGTGCCAGCGGGGACCGCTATGGCTACACCTTC. Protein product: CASGDRYGYTF.

At least ten counts were recorded for this clonotype. The rearrangement joins TRBV4-1 to TRBJ2-5, with D uncertain. CDR1 is MGHRA and CDR2 is YSYEKL in the germline V gene. The CDR3 is 15 residues long. The V and J ends lost 0 bases and 4 bases respectively, with 12 bases between them. As DNA, the CDR3 is TGCGCCAGCAGCCAAGATCCCAGGTTCGGAGAGACCCAGTACTTC. Amino acids: CASSQDPRFGETQYF.

This clonotype appeared many times. The chain carries TRBV28 and TRBJ2-7; 7 bases agree with TRBD1. V was clipped by 4 bases and J by 2 bases; unmatched bases: 5. CDR3 length: 14 amino acids. The germline gives CDR1 MDHEN, CDR2 SYDVKM. The CDR3: CASSSTGTAYEQYF. In nucleotides, the CDR3 is TGTGCCAGCAGTTCAACCGGGACAGCCTACGAGCAGTACTTC.

The chain carries TRBV7-3 and TRBJ2-3, with D tentatively TRBD1 (7 bases). The CDR3 sequence is 15 residues long. The germline gives CDR1 SGHTA, CDR2 FQGTGA. Trimming removed 4 bases at V and 0 bases at J, with 11 bases between. This chain's CDR3 is CASSSGGLSTDTQYF. DNA of the CDR3: TGTGCCAGCAGCTCAGGGGGGTTAAGCACAGATACGCAGTATTTT.

The J gene is TRBJ1-4, the V gene TRBV10-3; TRBD1 matches at 7 bases. Germline CDR1 and CDR2: ENHRY and SYGVKD. The CDR3 extends over 18 amino acids. The J segment lost 5 bases and the V segment lost 0 bases, leaving 12 bases of the junction unmatched. CDR3 sequence (DNA): TGTGCCATCAGTGAGTCCCAGCTACTCGGGACAGCAAATGAAAAACTGTTTTTT. The encoded protein is CAISESQLLGTANEKLFF.

Concerning this clonotype itself: An end of the junction differs from the germline gene, which may be a read error. The chain couples TRBV5-1 to TRBJ2-6; 7 nucleotides align to TRBD1. There are 16 residues in the CDR3. CDR1 and CDR2 from the germline V gene are SGHRS and YFSETQ. This CDR3 reads CASSLHWTGGANVLPF. The CDR3 nucleotides read TGCGCCAGCAGCTTGCACTGGACAGGTGGGGCCAACGTCCTGCCTTTC.

CDR3 sequence reads: CSARDRVGRSGFGYTF. CDR3 nucleotides: TGCAGTGCTAGAGATAGAGTTGGGCGAAGTGGGTTTGGCTACACCTTC. This rearrangement joins TRBV20-1 to TRBJ1-2; D not certain. CDR3 length equals 16 residues. V lost 0 bases and J 7 bases, leaving 21 bases between the germline ends. The germline CDR1 and CDR2 sequences are DFQATT and SNEGSKA (reference sequence).

The chain joins TRBV29-1 to TRBJ1-1; the D gene is possibly TRBD1 (6 bases). CDR1 and CDR2 from the germline V gene are SQVTM and ANQGSEA. This CDR3 has 12 amino acids. Trimming pared 7 bases from V and 4 bases from J, leaving 13 bases between. CDR3 sequence reads: CSAGGASTEAFF. The CDR3 DNA reads as TGCAGCGCCGGGGGGGCCAGCACTGAAGCTTTCTTT.

This clonotype was seen just once. Given a much more abundant clone one base away, this may be a read error. The chain uses TRBV9 and TRBJ2-1; no firm D call. CDR3 size: 13 residues. Germline CDR1 reads SGDLS; CDR2 reads YYNGEE. For the CDR3, the DNA is TGTGCCAACAGCGTAGGTTTAGTTAATGAGCAGTTCTTC. This encodes CANSVGLVNEQFF.

The genes are TRBV20-1 and TRBJ1-2, with TRBD1 identical over 7 bases. Unmatched junction bases numbered 10, after V lost 6 bases and J lost 0 bases. Germline CDR1 reads DFQATT; CDR2 reads SNEGSKA (reference sequence). The CDR3 is made up of 15 amino acids. CDR3 amino acids: CSAPDPTGPNYGYTF. The DNA of the CDR3 is TGCAGTGCCCCAGACCCGACAGGGCCTAACTATGGCTACACCTTC.

The chain is built from TRBV29-1 and TRBJ1-2; TRBD1 is a possible D gene (5 bases). Trimming cost V 7 bases and J 8 bases, with 20 bases left between them. CDR3 length: 13 amino acids. The germline V gene encodes CDR1 SQVTM and CDR2 ANQGSEA. CDR3 nucleotide sequence: TGCAGCGCCGGGGACCGCCAGTCGAAGGGCTACACCTTC. Translated, it gives CSAGDRQSKGYTF.

This clonotype has a count of ten or more. The chain employs TRBV6-6 and TRBJ1-5; D may be TRBD1 (6 bases). The V and J ends lost 6 bases and 0 bases respectively, with 12 bases between them. The V gene's germline CDR1 is MNHNY and CDR2 SVGAGI (reference sequence). The CDR3 is made up of 15 amino acids. The CDR3, as DNA: TGTGCCAGCAGGCGGGACAACTATAGCAATCAGCCCCAGCATTTT. Protein product: CASRRDNYSNQPQHF.

This clonotype was detected once. As DNA, the CDR3 is TGCAGTGCTGACCCCGGGACAGAGACGGGCTATGGCTACACCTTC. Encoded protein: CSADPGTETGYGYTF. The chain joins TRBV20-1 to TRBJ1-2; 7 bases fit TRBD1. J lost 4 bases, V lost 5 bases, and 13 bases had no gene match. This CDR3 region has 15 residues. Germline assignment: CDR1 DFQATT and CDR2 SNEGSKA (reference sequence).

This clonotype was observed many times. V usage is TRBV6-2 or TRBV6-3 and J usage is TRBJ2-1, with D tentatively TRBD2 (5 bases). Germline CDR1 is MNHEY and CDR2 is SVGEGT. The CDR3 is made up of 14 amino acids. V was trimmed by 6 bases and J by 2 bases, leaving 11 bases between them. CDR3 nucleotides: TGTGCCAGCAGCCAACTAGAGGCCTACAATGAGCAGTTCTTC. Translating it yields CASSQLEAYNEQFF.

V usage is TRBV29-1 and J usage is TRBJ2-1; TRBD2 matches 7 bases. Trimming took 3 bases from V and 1 from J; bases not matched to a gene: 6. The germline V gene encodes CDR1 SQVTM and CDR2 ANQGSEA. The CDR3 loop spans 15 amino acids. CDR3 sequence reads: CSVDRPRESYNEQFF. The CDR3 DNA reads TGCAGCGTTGATCGTCCGCGGGAGTCCTACAATGAGCAGTTCTTC.